The clone carrying this T cell receptor beta chain came up a few times. Its target is unknown. Germline V gene data show CDR1 as SGDLS and CDR2 as YYNGEE. The CDR3 loop spans 15 amino acids. Trimming took off 0 bases at V and 3 bases at J, with 10 bases between the two ends. This entry is derived from a study of T-cell memory formation after mild COVID-19. Study results and limitations: Whether second-wave clones peaking at day 37 were SARS-CoV-2 specific went unconfirmed.

TCRdb reprocessed the 5' RACE reads with MiXCR, giving one entry per CDR3 protein. The table records around 510,000 distinct CDR3 sequences, about 20% of them present only once. This clonotype was sampled from an adult woman who had mild COVID-19 (a few samples of this study predate the infection). Cell type and time point are not known. The V call is TRBV9, the J call TRBJ2-1; D perhaps matches TRBD1 (6 bases). Sample: PBMCs or a T cell subset sorted from them (not recorded which). CDR3 loop: CASSVGDTVYNEQFF. CDR3 nucleotide sequence: TGTGCCAGCAGCGTAGGGGACACGGTCTACAATGAGCAGTTCTTC. Combining the CDR3 with reference TRBV9 and TRBJ2-1 gives the whole variable domain DSGVTQTPKHLITATGQRVTLRCSPRSGDLSVYWYQQSLDQGLQFLIQYYNGEERAKGNILERFSAQQFPDLHSELNLSSLELGDSALYFCASSVGDTVYNEQFFGPGTRLTVL.